The text below deals with one T cell receptor (beta chain). What it recognizes is unknown. The germline CDR1 and CDR2 sequences are MNHEY and SMNVEV (reference sequence). This CDR3 is 18 amino acids long. The trim removed 0 bases at V and 5 bases at J, leaving 9 bases unmatched. The data originate from a study of T cell responses to AZD1222 COVID-19 vaccine. Study observations and caveats: Clonal diversity was possibly underestimated; the donors were predominantly white British and more often female. Samples come after the peak T cell response, not at day 14. Spike-specific TCR breadth and depth went up after people got two AZD1222 doses. Spike was spanned by vaccine-associated CD4 TCRs, which were dominant at 160-218 and 743-854.

The protocol was immunoSEQ multiplex PCR, while the TCRdb copy is restricted to in-frame clones and leaves out a portion. The sample shows 150,000 to 200,000 clones, about 90% of them seen only once. This TCR derives from an adult who received the MenACWY meningococcal vaccine as a control. This sample comprised peripheral blood, obtained 28 days after the second dose of the MenACWY control vaccine. The chain combines TRBV27 with TRBJ1-6, with 8 bases identical to TRBD1. The CDR3 here is CASSLSIPGQVNNSPLHF. The CDR3 nucleotides are TGTGCCAGCAGTTTATCGATCCCGGGACAGGTAAATAATTCACCCCTCCACTTT.